These T cell receptor beta chains were read from a single sample in a study of cytomegalovirus exposure and HLA in healthy donors. Assay used: immunoSEQ multiplex PCR; TCRdb lists only in-frame clones, some missing. Of about 170,000 clones in the sample, about four fifths were seen once. Sequencing was performed on PBMCs. These receptor sequences come from a woman aged 45-65 years in good health and CMV-seronegative. Both conserved end residues are part of each CDR3. Each record gives: CDR3 protein, J gene, V gene.

CASSFSGGVGEQYF,TRBJ2-7,TRBV11-3
CASSKGETILLLAKNIQYF,TRBJ2-4,TRBV21-1
CASSAERDTGMEKLFF,TRBJ1-4,TRBV5-1
CASTVGGTSTGELFF,TRBJ2-2,TRBV27
CASSPPAGGKYEQYF,TRBJ2-7,TRBV18
CASSRDRVENEKLFF,TRBJ1-4,TRBV18
CASMDRGSNIQYF,TRBJ2-4,TRBV7-6
CASSSPGTGVNEQFF,TRBJ2-1,TRBV6-5
CASSPVLGNEQFF,TRBJ2-1,TRBV19
CASSPRQGDTEAFF,TRBJ1-1,TRBV7-9
CAWTLARAEKLFF,TRBJ1-4,TRBV30
CASSRRQGPLYNEQFF,TRBJ2-1,TRBV27
CASNPTGVGYEQYF,TRBJ2-7,TRBV19
CASSRTGFGANVLTF,TRBJ2-6,TRBV28
CASSPGNLWERTGELFF,TRBJ2-2,TRBV19
CASSQDWTGSSYEQYF,TRBJ2-7,TRBV4-1
CASSVSGTGYNTGELFF,TRBJ2-2,TRBV9
CASSLGRGREQYF,TRBJ2-7,TRBV13
CASQYRENTGELFF,TRBJ2-2,TRBV6-1
CASSLEFGRNQPQHF,TRBJ1-5,TRBV7-2
CASSLLTGNTGELFF,TRBJ2-2,TRBV5-5
CASSQVRTDNSPLHF,TRBJ1-6,TRBV4-2
CSVELVRDRANEQYF,TRBJ2-7,TRBV29-1
CASSLNAGVGEQFF,TRBJ2-1,TRBV7-7
CASSSGLAGLTDTQYF,TRBJ2-3,TRBV11-3
CASSSGLDPDNEQFF,TRBJ2-1,TRBV5-1
CASSSPPRTFPRPTDTQYF,TRBJ2-3,TRBV7-9
CASSLRPGTSGRRDTQYF,TRBJ2-3,TRBV27
CASSSGQGDWYRNTEAFF,TRBJ1-1,TRBV7-2
CSAYSSYEQYF,TRBJ2-7,TRBV20-1
CASSTYARDSLYGYTF,TRBJ1-2,TRBV7-2
CSVDSGTDTQYF,TRBJ2-3,TRBV29-1
CASRGDARTGELFF,TRBJ2-2,TRBV6-4
CASSQDPRQAQANYGYTF,TRBJ1-2,TRBV14
CASRRRASGKSDTQYF,TRBJ2-3,TRBV5-8
CASTGRLAGEIYNEQFF,TRBJ2-1,TRBV2
CASTLRWASGGGEQFF,TRBJ2-1,TRBV27
CASSPSPGGGETQYF,TRBJ2-5,TRBV5-1
CASSLEGKGEAFF,TRBJ1-1,TRBV7-9
CASSAQGKNTEAFF,TRBJ1-1,TRBV19
CASSQVWDIDNEQFF,TRBJ2-1,TRBV4-2
CASSKRQGNTEAFF,TRBJ1-1,TRBV7-6
CASSLWFVTNNEQFF,TRBJ2-1,TRBV5-6
CASSKRQGAGQPQHF,TRBJ1-5,TRBV27
CASSLTIFYEQYF,TRBJ2-7,TRBV27
CASSALGLAGGPDEQYF,.,TRBV7-2
CATSPGLAGSYEQYF,TRBJ2-7,TRBV15
CASRQGPYNSPLHF,TRBJ1-6,TRBV6-5
CASRQTRTGGHGYTF,TRBJ1-2,TRBV27
CAWSSTGRDANYGYTF,TRBJ1-2,TRBV30
CASSARVGGGKTGELFF,TRBJ2-2,TRBV9
CSVGNIAGLTGELFF,TRBJ2-2,TRBV29-1
CASSPGHLETQYF,TRBJ2-5,TRBV18
CASSPQNNGGGYTF,TRBJ1-2,TRBV6-6
CASREGPWDQYF,TRBJ2-5,TRBV6-1
CASSWGQNTEAFF,TRBJ1-1,TRBV7-2
CASSLGQPSMNTEAFF,TRBJ1-1,TRBV4-2
CASSLEGPQPQHF,TRBJ1-5,TRBV18
CASSLGLGSYGYTF,TRBJ1-2,TRBV28